This T cell receptor (beta chain) is drawn from a study of vaccination and CD4 T cells after COVID-19. General study findings and limits: Within convalescent individuals, 304 out of 307 vaccine-specific clones proved to be spike mono-reactive.

PCR positivity dates ran from March to December 2020, preceding US Alpha, Beta and Delta variants. TCRdb re-called the PCR reads through MiXCR, storing one row per CDR3 protein. The data show 15,000 or so distinct CDR3 sequences, 69% seen once. This clonotype appeared once. The antigen is unknown. The V end was cut by 3 bases, the J end by 4 bases, with 10 bases between. Germline assignment: CDR1 SNHLY and CDR2 FYNNEI. This CDR3 is built from 13 residues. The rearrangement joins TRBV2 to TRBJ2-7; D is unclear. The receptor comes from a human donor who had recovered from COVID-19. Specimen: CD4+ T cells from blood, collected after SARS-CoV-2 vaccination. The CDR3 loop is CASSESSRYEQYF. DNA of the CDR3: TGTGCCAGCAGTGAGTCTAGTCGATACGAGCAGTACTTC.